The 19 T cell receptor beta chains presented below share a single source sample, sequenced in a study of blood T cell repertoires in COVID-19. Method: immunoSEQ multiplex PCR; TCRdb's copy keeps in-frame clones and lacks some. Seen here are 380,000 or so clones, roughly 90% observed once, and the top ten hold 0.97%. The sample consisted of PBMCs or T cells enriched from blood (not recorded which). The receptors were gathered from a woman in her thirties with acute COVID-19.

The table lists this clone with a count of one. The rearrangement links TRBV7-2 to TRBJ1-2; 10 positions agree with TRBD1. CDR1 and CDR2 from the germline V gene are SGHTA and FQGNSA. CDR3 length: 17 residues. The trim removed 5 bases at V and 1 base at J, leaving 10 bases unmatched. The DNA of the CDR3 is TGTGCCAGCAGCCGTGGGACAGGGGCGAGTTATAACTATGGCTACACCTTC. It is translated as CASSRGTGASYNYGYTF.

For the CDR3, the DNA is TGCGCCAGCAGCTCATTAGCGGGGGGAGGAAATGAGCAGTTCTTC. Residues: CASSSLAGGGNEQFF. This chain connects TRBV5-1 to TRBJ2-1, with 10 bases that match TRBD2. The V gene's germline CDR1 is SGHRS and CDR2 YFSETQ. The trim removed 3 bases at V and 7 bases at J, leaving 7 bases unmatched. The length of the CDR3 is 15 residues.

V gene TRBV9 combines with J gene TRBJ2-1; 7 nucleotides line up with TRBD1. Germline loops: CDR1 SGDLS, CDR2 YYNGEE. CDR3 length: 16 residues. Unmatched junction bases numbered 7, after V lost 2 bases and J lost 2 bases. CDR3 sequence (DNA): TGTGCCAGCAGCGTTAACAGGGGCCACCCCTACAATGAGCAGTTCTTC. Its translation is CASSVNRGHPYNEQFF.

The chain is built from TRBV18 and TRBJ2-7; no firm D call. From germline, CDR1 is KGHSH and CDR2 LQKENI. V lost 2 bases and J 2 bases, leaving 10 bases between the germline ends. The length of the CDR3 is 14 residues. The CDR3 nucleotides are TGTGCCAGCTCACCAGAGGCTACCACCTACGAGCAGTACTTC. It encodes CASSPEATTYEQYF. Supplemented by reference TRBV18 and TRBJ2-7, the full variable domain reads NAGVMQNPRHLVRRRGQEARLRCSPMKGHSHVYWYRQLPEEGLKFMVYLQKENIIDESGMPKERFSAEFPKEGPSILRIQQVVRGDSAAYFCASSPEATTYEQYFGPGTRLTVT.

V and J are TRBV11-3 and TRBJ2-1, with 8 bases lining up with TRBD2. Looked up from germline, CDR1 is SGHNT and CDR2 is YENEEA. The CDR3 is 14 amino acids. The V and J ends lost 4 bases and 8 bases, in that order; junction bases with no gene match: 7. The CDR3 is CASSSRTSNDEQFF. In DNA, the CDR3 is TGTGCCAGCAGCTCACGGACTAGCAACGATGAGCAGTTCTTC.

This clone was detected once. The J gene is TRBJ2-1, the V gene TRBV5-1, with D possibly being TRBD2 (6 bases). Trimming pared 5 bases from V and 0 bases from J, leaving 12 bases between. This CDR3 contains 15 residues. Germline CDR1 and CDR2: SGHRS and YFSETQ. CDR3 protein: CASRPSGSSYNEQFF. As DNA, the CDR3 is TGCGCCAGCAGACCCTCCGGGAGCTCCTACAATGAGCAGTTCTTC.

The rearrangement links TRBV30 to TRBJ1-2, with 11 bases identical to TRBD1. Germline CDR1 reads GTSNPN; CDR2 reads SVGIG (reference sequence). V shed 5 bases and J 5 bases; nucleotides not matched to a gene: 16. This CDR3 is built from 17 residues. Here the CDR3 DNA reads TGTGCCTGGGAAAGTTACACCGGACAGGGGGCCGTTTATGGCTACACCTTC. This gives the protein CAWESYTGQGAVYGYTF.

This chain joins TRBV9 and TRBJ1-1; 7 positions match TRBD1. This CDR3 contains 15 residues. Germline V gene sequence: CDR1 SGDLS, CDR2 YYNGEE. With V trimmed by 0 bases and J by 10 bases, 12 bases remained unmatched. CDR3 sequence (DNA): TGTGCCAGCAGCGTAGCGGAGACAGGGATTGGTGGAGCTTTCTTT. Amino acids: CASSVAETGIGGAFF.

V usage is TRBV7-3 and J usage is TRBJ2-7; D call uncertain. Trimming took off 3 bases at V and 3 bases at J, with 9 bases between the two ends. The germline CDR1 and CDR2 sequences are SGHTA and FQGTGA. CDR3 size: 13 residues. CDR3 DNA sequence: TGTGCCAGCAGCTTTAGCTCTAACTACGAGCAGTACTTC. This sequence encodes CASSFSSNYEQYF.

The V and J genes are TRBV19 and TRBJ1-2; D might be TRBD1 (6 bases). V lost 7 bases to trimming and J lost 6 bases, with 15 bases between them. In germline, CDR1 is LNHDA, CDR2 SQIVND (reference sequence). The CDR3 consists of 13 residues. As DNA, the CDR3 is TGTGCCAGTATTGTGGACGAGGGGGATGGCTACACCTTC. Its protein product is CASIVDEGDGYTF.

This chain joins TRBV6-5 and TRBJ1-2; tentatively, D is TRBD1 (5 bases). This CDR3 is 14 amino acids long. V lost 4 bases and J lost 6, with 15 bases in between. Germline V gene data show CDR1 as MNHEY and CDR2 as SVGAGI. This CDR3 reads CASSSQGYTNGYTF. In nucleotides, the CDR3 is TGTGCCAGCAGTTCCCAGGGATATACCAATGGCTACACCTTC.

This chain joins TRBV7-2 and TRBJ2-7; D is perhaps TRBD1 (6 bases). V lost 3 bases, J lost 6 bases, and 18 bases lay in between. Germline values: CDR1 SGHTA, CDR2 FQGNSA. CDR3 length: 15 residues. Here the CDR3 DNA reads TGTGCCAGCAGCTTTGGTCAGGGGTCCCTCTCCGAGCAGTACTTC. As protein: CASSFGQGSLSEQYF.

DNA of the CDR3: TGTGCCAGCTGGACTAGTAGGAATGAGCAGTTCTTC. This gives the protein CASWTSRNEQFF. The chain employs TRBV7-2 and TRBJ2-1; 7 bases map to TRBD2. This CDR3 has 12 amino acids. Looked up from germline, CDR1 is SGHTA and CDR2 is FQGNSA. V was clipped by 8 bases and J by 7 bases; unmatched bases: 5.

This clone has only a few counts. This chain links TRBV19 with TRBJ1-1; 7 bases are a match to TRBD1. Unmatched junction bases numbered 11, after V lost 7 bases and J lost 3 bases. The germline V gene has CDR1 LNHDA and CDR2 SQIVND (reference sequence). The CDR3 is 15 residues long. The CDR3 DNA reads TGTGCCAGTAAAGAGGGTAGGGGGCGGGACACTGAAGCTTTCTTT. It yields the protein CASKEGRGRDTEAFF. Together with reference TRBV19 and TRBJ1-1, the CDR3 gives the full variable domain: DGGITQSPKYLFRKEGQNVTLSCEQNLNHDAMYWYRQDPGQGLRLIYYSQIVNDFQKGDIAEGYSVSREKKESFPLTVTSAQKNPTAFYLCASKEGRGRDTEAFFGQGTRLTVV.

This clone was counted a few times. This rearrangement joins TRBV7-9 to TRBJ1-1; D is unclear. V shed 0 bases and J shed 6 bases, with 8 bases lying between them. Germline CDR1 reads SEHNR; CDR2 reads FQNEAQ (reference sequence). This CDR3 comprises 13 residues. CDR3 nucleotides: TGTGCCAGCAGCTTAGCGCGGCAACCTGAAGCTTTCTTT. This encodes CASSLARQPEAFF.

V and J are TRBV30 and TRBJ2-7; D is unclear. The CDR3 covers 13 residues. V lost 2 bases, J lost 7 bases, and 15 bases lay in between. Germline V gene data show CDR1 as GTSNPN and CDR2 as SVGIG (reference sequence). CDR3 sequence: CAWSPPSLREQYF. Here the CDR3 DNA reads TGTGCCTGGAGTCCGCCGAGCCTCCGGGAGCAGTACTTC. Full variable domain (outside the CDR3, taken from reference TRBV30 and TRBJ2-7): SQTIHQWPATLVQPVGSPLSLECTVEGTSNPNLYWYRQAAGRGLQLLFYSVGIGQISSEVPQNLSASRPQDRQFILSSKKLLLSDSGFYLCAWSPPSLREQYFGPGTRLTVT.

V usage is TRBV9 and J usage is TRBJ1-6; D gene ambiguous. V shed 2 bases and J shed 10 bases, with 16 bases lying between them. Germline V CDR1 and CDR2: SGDLS, YYNGEE. This CDR3 spans 15 amino acids. The CDR3 here is CASSVDSSSGSPLHF. DNA of the CDR3: TGTGCCAGCAGCGTGGATTCGTCCAGCGGCTCACCCCTCCACTTT.

The chain links TRBV6-2 or TRBV6-3 to TRBJ2-1, with 7 nucleotides matching TRBD1. Germline loops: CDR1 MNHEY, CDR2 SVGEGT. The CDR3 spans 15 residues. Trimming removed 4 bases from V and 0 bases from J; junction bases left unmatched: 3. The CDR3 sequence: CASSLRDSSYNEQFF. CDR3 DNA: TGTGCCAGCAGTTTAAGGGACAGCTCCTACAATGAGCAGTTCTTC.

The chain has TRBV2 and TRBJ1-1, with D maybe TRBD1 (6 bases). The germline CDR1 and CDR2 sequences are SNHLY and FYNNEI. The CDR3 totals 14 residues. The ends were cut back, 6 bases at V and 0 bases at J, with 11 bases in the middle. The DNA of the CDR3 is TGTGCCAGCAGCCTACAGGGTATGAACACTGAAGCTTTCTTT. Its protein is CASSLQGMNTEAFF.